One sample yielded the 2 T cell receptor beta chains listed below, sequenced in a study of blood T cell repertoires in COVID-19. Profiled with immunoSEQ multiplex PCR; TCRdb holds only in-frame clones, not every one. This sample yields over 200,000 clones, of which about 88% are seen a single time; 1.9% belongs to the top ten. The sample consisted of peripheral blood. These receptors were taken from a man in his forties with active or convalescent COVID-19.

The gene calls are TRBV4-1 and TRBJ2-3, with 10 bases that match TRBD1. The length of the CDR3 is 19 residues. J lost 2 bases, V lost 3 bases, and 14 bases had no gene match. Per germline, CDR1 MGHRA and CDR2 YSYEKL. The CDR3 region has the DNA TGCGCCAGCAGCCAGGCCTTCGGGACAGGGGTAGATCTCACAGATACGCAGTATTTT. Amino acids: CASSQAFGTGVDLTDTQYF.

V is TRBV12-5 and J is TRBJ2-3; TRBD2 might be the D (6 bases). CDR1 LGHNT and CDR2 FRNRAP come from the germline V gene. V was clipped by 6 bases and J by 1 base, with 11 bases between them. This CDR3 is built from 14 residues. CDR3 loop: CASGGGEGTDTQYF. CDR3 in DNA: TGTGCTAGTGGGGGCGGGGAGGGCACAGATACGCAGTATTTT.